These 2 T cell receptor beta chains came from one sample sequenced in a study of shared clonotypes between healthy human individuals (dated by TCRdb to between 2020 and 2021). Library prep was done by the immunoSEQ multiplex PCR assay. The source is immuneACCESS, and TCRdb retained only in-frame sequences with V and J called. Part of the clones is not carried over; for the studies checked, unresolved V genes explain less than half of this, and the remainder is unexplained. This sample holds millions of clones; just over 90% were observed only once. In total, the top ten clones hold about 0.13% of the sample. Material for sequencing was naive CD4+ T cells sorted from blood. Taken with the paper, the label for cell subset or site translates to: CD45RA+ positively selected. The receptors were sampled from a man younger than 30 in good health.

V and J are TRBV5-8 and TRBJ2-3; 8 positions agree with TRBD2. V shed 5 bases and J 0 bases; nucleotides not matched to a gene: 11. CDR1 SGHTS and CDR2 YDEGEE come from the germline V gene. This CDR3 comprises 17 residues. CDR3 coding DNA: TGTGCCAGCAGAGAAACGGGACTAGGTACTAGCACAGATACGCAGTATTTT. This sequence encodes CASRETGLGTSTDTQYF.

This clone is a singleton in its sample. The chain links TRBV19 to TRBJ2-3; the match to TRBD2 covers 12 bases. V was clipped by 5 bases and J by 1 base; unmatched bases: 4. The CDR3 is made up of 16 amino acids. Germline V gene data show CDR1 as LNHDA and CDR2 as SQIVND (reference sequence). The CDR3 region is CASSLRLAGGTDTQYF. The DNA of the CDR3 is TGTGCCAGTAGTCTCAGACTAGCGGGGGGCACAGATACGCAGTATTTT.